This is a list of T cell receptor beta chains from one sample in a study of chronic HIV infection and antiretroviral therapy. TCRdb recomputed calls from the 5' RACE reads with MiXCR, one row per CDR3 protein. In the table there are approximately 47,000 distinct CDR3 sequences, 19% of which are singletons. Sequencing was carried out using peripheral blood. The origin of the receptors is an adult who had HIV and had not received antiretroviral therapy, or was an uninfected healthy control (not recorded which). Each CDR3 is given with its conserved first and last residue.

>TRBJ2-2|TRBV29-1
CSVGRAGELFF
>TRBJ1-1|TRBV7-3
CASSLQGNTEAFF
>TRBJ2-7|TRBV7-3
CASSSTGGYKQYF
>TRBJ2-3|TRBV7-2
CASSLLVGVTDTQYF
>TRBJ2-1|TRBV29-1
CSVRTGSPRGEQFF
>TRBJ1-4|TRBV28
CASSQGVEKLFF
>TRBJ1-5|TRBV28
CASRIQGAGQPQHF
>TRBJ1-5|TRBV19
CAAKRRESNQPQHF
>TRBJ2-7|TRBV4-1
CASSPMPRRVEQYF
>TRBJ2-1|TRBV20-1
CSALTGGKSYNEQFF
>TRBJ2-7|TRBV2
CAQSRSYEQYF
>TRBJ2-1|TRBV20-1
CSARPMLASSYNEQFF
>TRBJ2-1|TRBV12-3/TRBV12-4
CASRQVASGTSYNEQFF
>TRBJ1-1|TRBV25-1
CASSEWELSKATEAFF
>TRBJ2-1|TRBV20-1
CSASGRALGNEQFF
>TRBJ2-3|TRBV20-1
CSASRTSGSIDTQYF
>TRBJ1-5|TRBV28
CASSLGGRPQHF
>TRBJ2-1|TRBV12-3/TRBV12-4
CASSPAGWGNEQFF
>TRBJ1-1|TRBV28
CASSFWSEAFF
>TRBJ2-7|TRBV28
CASSEWGQGLGEQYF
>TRBJ2-7|TRBV28
CASSWDRAYEQYF
>TRBJ2-1|TRBV28
CATEGDEQFF
>TRBJ2-1|TRBV7-9
CASSLDARRALTNEQFF
>TRBJ2-1|TRBV5-5
CASSTGWDPYNEQFF
>TRBJ2-3|TRBV5-6
CASSAPVGTDTQYF
>TRBJ2-1|TRBV29-1
CSVEGGAGGWNNEQFF
>TRBJ2-7|TRBV4-2
CASSHLDRSYEQYF
>TRBJ2-1|TRBV20-1
CSALSGFYNEQFF
>TRBJ2-3|TRBV7-3
CASSSPTSTQYF
>TRBJ1-4|TRBV29-1
CAVPPRGGLREKLFF
>TRBJ2-5|TRBV7-8
CASSILTSGTETQYF
>TRBJ1-5|TRBV28
CASIPRRGPLNQPQHF
>TRBJ2-2|TRBV20-1
CSARGGGPGELFF
>TRBJ2-7|TRBV3-1
CASSQEQWEQYF
>TRBJ2-3|TRBV28
CASSLPGAAQYF
>TRBJ2-5|TRBV2
CASSVNGGFQETQYF
>TRBJ1-5|TRBV7-8
CASSPSMEPQHF
>TRBJ2-1|TRBV20-1
CSARESGRTDEQFF
>TRBJ2-3|TRBV29-1
CSVEREEGTDTQYF
>TRBJ2-1|TRBV3-1
CASSQVTGGEQFF
>TRBJ2-3|TRBV29-1
CSVEGGTRGPDTQYF
>TRBJ1-5|TRBV15
CATSRGTGPHQPQHF
>TRBJ2-7|TRBV28
CASSLTGYEQYF
>TRBJ2-3|TRBV11-1
CASSPRRLLDTQYF
>TRBJ2-7|TRBV4-1
CASSPGGTGPFF
>TRBJ2-7|TRBV12-3/TRBV12-4
CASGVGGPSYEQYF
>TRBJ1-5|TRBV28
CVSSRGGIQPQHF